Below are 4 T cell receptor beta chains sequenced from a single sample in a study of T cells after yellow fever vaccination. TCRdb recomputed calls from the 5' RACE reads with MiXCR, one row per CDR3 protein. The top ten hold 15% to 20% of the sample, which has about 320,000 distinct CDR3 sequences, 4% to 5.5% seen once. This specimen consisted of PBMCs, obtained 15 days after the yellow fever booster vaccination. These receptors were collected from a man aged 18 to 30 who received the YFV17D yellow fever vaccine.

This clonotype was picked up many times. The chain is built from TRBV5-1 and TRBJ2-7; D is unclear. Per germline, CDR1 SGHRS and CDR2 YFSETQ. V dropped 7 bases and J dropped 3 bases, with 20 bases sitting between them. The CDR3 has 15 residues. The CDR3 DNA reads TGCGCCAGCGCTCTCCGGGCCTACGGCGTCTACGAGCAGTACTTC. Translating gives CASALRAYGVYEQYF.

This clonotype was found many times. The chain combines TRBV28 with TRBJ1-5; a weak D match, TRBD1 (6 bases). The germline gives CDR1 MDHEN, CDR2 SYDVKM. The CDR3 has 15 amino acids. The V end lost 4 bases, the J end lost 3 bases, and 13 bases lay between the germline ends. The DNA of the CDR3 is TGTGCCAGCAGTTCAGGAGGGGGGAACAATCAGCCCCAGCATTTT. This sequence encodes CASSSGGGNNQPQHF.

This clonotype was seen ten or more times. The chain has TRBV7-8 and TRBJ1-4; a weak D match, TRBD1 (6 bases). V lost 2 bases to trimming and J lost 0 bases, with 13 bases between them. CDR1 is SGHVS and CDR2 is FQNEAQ in the germline V gene. There are 17 residues in the CDR3. The CDR3 region is CASSLLRAGATNEKLFF. Written as DNA, the CDR3 is TGTGCCAGCAGCTTACTAAGGGCAGGGGCAACTAATGAAAAACTGTTTTTT.

Only a few counts were recorded for this clonotype. The chain combines TRBV7-6 with TRBJ1-5, with D possibly being TRBD1 (6 bases). CDR1 and CDR2 from the germline V gene are SGHVS and FNYEAQ. With 5 bases removed from V and 7 bases from J, the gap between germline ends came to 18 bases. The CDR3 consists of 15 residues. In nucleotides, the CDR3 is TGTGCCAGCAGCAAAAACGTGGGGGGCCCCCAGCCCCAGCATTTT. Encoded protein: CASSKNVGGPQPQHF.